The rows below give T cell receptor beta chains drawn from one sample of a study of blood T cell repertoires in COVID-19. Profiled with immunoSEQ multiplex PCR; TCRdb holds only in-frame clones, not every one. The sample shows about 130,000 clones, around nine tenths of them seen only once. The specimen was peripheral blood. Receptor source: a woman of 80 years or more with acute or convalescent COVID-19. Each CDR3 is given with its conserved first and last residue. Fields, in order: V gene, J gene, clone size, D gene, CDR3 DNA, CDR3 protein. A D gene is named only where the DNA matches it firmly. The size field is filled for only some rows; it gives once, few, many or a size class.

V: TRBV4-2
J: TRBJ2-5
size: -
D: TRBD2
DNA: TGTGCCAGCAGCGGCGGGGGGGGTAAAGAGACCCAGTACTTC
CDR3: CASSGGGGKETQYF

V: TRBV6-5
J: TRBJ2-3
size: -
D: TRBD2
DNA: TGTGCCAGCAAACGACTAGCGGGCGGGACAGATACGCAGTATTTT
CDR3: CASKRLAGGTDTQYF

V: TRBV29-1
J: TRBJ1-1
size: -
D: TRBD1
DNA: TGCAGCGGAAGACAGGGGTTGAACACTGAAGCTTTCTTT
CDR3: CSGRQGLNTEAFF

V: TRBV10-3
J: TRBJ2-1
size: -
D: TRBD2
DNA: TGTGCCATCAGTGCGCTAGCGGGAGTAAATGAGCAGTTCTTC
CDR3: CAISALAGVNEQFF

V: TRBV6-2/TRBV6-3
J: TRBJ1-2
size: -
D: -
DNA: TGTGCCAGCAGTCAGGGGCAGGAAGGAGGCTACACCTTC
CDR3: CASSQGQEGGYTF

V: TRBV5-1
J: TRBJ1-4
size: -
D: TRBD1
DNA: TGCGCCAGCAGCTTGGATGGACAGGGAGGTGAAAAACTGTTTTTT
CDR3: CASSLDGQGGEKLFF

V: TRBV5-1
J: TRBJ2-7
size: -
D: TRBD1
DNA: TGCGCCAGCAGCTTCGGCAGGGGGCGCGAGCAGTACTTC
CDR3: CASSFGRGREQYF

V: TRBV18
J: TRBJ2-1
size: -
D: TRBD2
DNA: TGTGCCAGCTCACCTGGGACTAGCGGGGGGGCGTTGGAGATCTACAATGAGCAGTTCTTC
CDR3: CASSPGTSGGALEIYNEQFF

V: TRBV2
J: TRBJ2-1
size: -
D: TRBD2
DNA: TGTGCCAGCAGACAGCTAGCGGGGATCTACAATGAGCAGTTCTTC
CDR3: CASRQLAGIYNEQFF

V: TRBV11-1
J: TRBJ2-1
size: -
D: TRBD2
DNA: TGTGCCAGCAGCTTAGAGGGACTAGCGGGAGGCCATGAGCAGTTCTTC
CDR3: CASSLEGLAGGHEQFF

V: TRBV4-1
J: TRBJ2-1
size: -
D: -
DNA: TGCGCCAGCAGCCAAGATTGGGTGCAGGGCCGGGAGCAGTTCTTC
CDR3: CASSQDWVQGREQFF

V: TRBV6-5
J: TRBJ1-1
size: -
D: -
DNA: TGTGCCAGCAGTTACTCGATACAGGGAAACACTGAAGCTTTCTTT
CDR3: CASSYSIQGNTEAFF

V: TRBV18
J: TRBJ1-2
size: -
D: -
DNA: TGTGCCAGCTCACGGGGCGAAAGAGATGGCTACACCTTC
CDR3: CASSRGERDGYTF

V: TRBV15
J: TRBJ1-5
size: -
D: -
DNA: TGTGCCACCAGCAGCGGGGGGTGGCAGATAAGCAATCAGCCCCAGCATTTT
CDR3: CATSSGGWQISNQPQHF

V: TRBV10-3
J: TRBJ1-2
size: once
D: -
DNA: TGTGCCATCAGTGAGCTAGGGGTTAACTATGGCTACACCTTC
CDR3: CAISELGVNYGYTF

V: TRBV7-9
J: TRBJ2-3
size: -
D: -
DNA: TGTGCCAGCAGCTTCGGGACAGATACGCAGTATTTT
CDR3: CASSFGTDTQYF

V: TRBV28
J: TRBJ2-5
size: -
D: -
DNA: TGTGCCAGCAGTTTACAACTACAAGAGACCCAGTACTTC
CDR3: CASSLQLQETQYF

V: TRBV6-5
J: TRBJ1-3
size: -
D: -
DNA: TGTGCCAGTTACAGCTCTGGAAACACCATATATTTT
CDR3: CASYSSGNTIYF

V: TRBV5-1
J: TRBJ1-1
size: -
D: TRBD1
DNA: TGCGCCAGCAGCGACCGGACAGGAACCGCTGAAGCTTTCTTT
CDR3: CASSDRTGTAEAFF

V: TRBV4-3
J: TRBJ1-2
size: -
D: -
DNA: TGCGCCAGCAGCTTCGACAGCAATGGCTACACCTTC
CDR3: CASSFDSNGYTF

V: TRBV27
J: TRBJ2-7
size: -
D: TRBD2
DNA: TGTGCCAGCCGTTCCGCGGGGGTCTACGAGCAGTACTTC
CDR3: CASRSAGVYEQYF

V: TRBV5-1
J: TRBJ1-6
size: -
D: TRBD1
DNA: TGCGCCAGCAGCTGGGACAGTACTAATTCACCCCTCCACTTT
CDR3: CASSWDSTNSPLHF

V: TRBV2
J: TRBJ2-3
size: -
D: TRBD1
DNA: TGTGCCAGCAGTCCACAGGGGCGAGGCACAGATACGCAGTATTTT
CDR3: CASSPQGRGTDTQYF

V: TRBV11-2
J: TRBJ2-2
size: -
D: TRBD2
DNA: TGTGCCAGCAGCTTAACCGGGACTAGTATGGCCGGGGAGCTGTTTTTT
CDR3: CASSLTGTSMAGELFF

V: TRBV29-1
J: TRBJ1-1
size: -
D: -
DNA: TGCAGCGTGGTCCCCTCAGGTGAAGCTTTCTTT
CDR3: CSVVPSGEAFF

V: TRBV7-9
J: TRBJ1-1
size: -
D: -
DNA: TGTGCCAGCAGCCTCATCGGGGGAACTGAAGCTTTCTTT
CDR3: CASSLIGGTEAFF

V: TRBV4-2
J: TRBJ1-4
size: once
D: -
DNA: TGTGCCAGCAGCCAAGCAGGTTTGGGCGTGGAAAAACTGTTTTTT
CDR3: CASSQAGLGVEKLFF

V: TRBV2
J: TRBJ2-1
size: -
D: -
DNA: TGTGCCAGCAGGCTCTTAGATGTTGAGCAGTTCTTC
CDR3: CASRLLDVEQFF

V: TRBV9
J: TRBJ2-1
size: -
D: TRBD2
DNA: TGTGCCAGCAGCGTAGCGGTTAGCGGGTGGAATGAGCAGTTCTTC
CDR3: CASSVAVSGWNEQFF

V: TRBV5-1
J: TRBJ2-1
size: -
D: TRBD1
DNA: TGCGCCAGCAGCCCTCAACGGGGACAGTCCAATGAGCAGTTCTTC
CDR3: CASSPQRGQSNEQFF

V: TRBV4-3
J: TRBJ2-3
size: once
D: TRBD1
DNA: TGCGCCAGCAGCCCATCAGGGGGTCCGCAGTATTTT
CDR3: CASSPSGGPQYF

V: TRBV7-9
J: TRBJ2-3
size: -
D: -
DNA: TGTGCCAGCAGCCCCTTATCCACAGATACGCAGTATTTT
CDR3: CASSPLSTDTQYF

V: TRBV4-1
J: TRBJ2-1
size: -
D: -
DNA: TGCGCCAGCAGCCAAACCTCCGGGGTCTACAATGAGCAGTTCTTC
CDR3: CASSQTSGVYNEQFF

V: TRBV7-9
J: TRBJ2-5
size: -
D: -
DNA: TGTGCCAGCAGCCAGGGGCAGGCCGGGACCCAGTACTTC
CDR3: CASSQGQAGTQYF

V: TRBV10-3
J: TRBJ2-7
size: -
D: -
DNA: TGTGCCATCAGTGACAGGACGGGGTACGAGCAGTACTTC
CDR3: CAISDRTGYEQYF

V: TRBV15
J: TRBJ1-5
size: -
D: -
DNA: TGTGCCACCAGCAGAGGAGTTGGGGGCGCGGGCAATCAGCCCCAGCATTTT
CDR3: CATSRGVGGAGNQPQHF

V: TRBV11-1
J: TRBJ2-7
size: -
D: -
DNA: TGTGCCAGCAGCTGGGCCGGAGCCAGCGGGCGGTACGAGCAGTACTTC
CDR3: CASSWAGASGRYEQYF

V: TRBV5-6
J: TRBJ1-2
size: few
D: TRBD1
DNA: TGTGCCAGCAGCTTGTTGGACAGGGTTTACTATGGCTACACCTTC
CDR3: CASSLLDRVYYGYTF

V: TRBV10-3
J: TRBJ1-2
size: -
D: TRBD1
DNA: TGTGCCATCAGCTACGACAGGGGGCGCGGGGGCTACACCTTC
CDR3: CAISYDRGRGGYTF

V: TRBV9
J: TRBJ2-2
size: -
D: -
DNA: TGTGCCAGCACCAGAGGGCAGGGGTTTGGGGAGCTGTTTTTT
CDR3: CASTRGQGFGELFF

V: TRBV5-1
J: TRBJ1-1
size: -
D: TRBD1
DNA: TGCGCCAGCAGCTCGGGACAGGTCATGAACACTGAAGCTTTCTTT
CDR3: CASSSGQVMNTEAFF